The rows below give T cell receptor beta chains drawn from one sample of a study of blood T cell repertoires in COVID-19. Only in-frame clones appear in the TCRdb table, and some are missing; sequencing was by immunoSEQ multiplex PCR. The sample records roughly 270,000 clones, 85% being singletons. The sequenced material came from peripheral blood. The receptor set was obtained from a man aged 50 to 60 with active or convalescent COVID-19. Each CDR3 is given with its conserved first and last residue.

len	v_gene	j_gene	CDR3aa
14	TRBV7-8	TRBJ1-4	CASSLSGGGEKLFF
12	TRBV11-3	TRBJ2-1	CASSLYLGEQFF
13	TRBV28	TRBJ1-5	CASSYGVDQPQHF
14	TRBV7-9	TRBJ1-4	CASSLDSVSEKLFF
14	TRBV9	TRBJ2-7	CASSVGAGAYEQYF
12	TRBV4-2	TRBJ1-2	CASGGRDIGYTF
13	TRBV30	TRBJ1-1	CAWSDIAGTEAFF
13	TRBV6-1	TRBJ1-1	CASSELSNTEAFF
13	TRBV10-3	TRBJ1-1	CAISEGGIAEAFF
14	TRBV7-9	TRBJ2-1	CASSSSGSEAEQFF
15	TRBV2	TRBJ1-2	CASTPRTGQGYGYTF
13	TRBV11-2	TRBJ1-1	CASSLNPGTEAFF
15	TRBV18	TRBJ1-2	CASSAGQGGQGGYTF
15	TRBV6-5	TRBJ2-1	CASSPLLATSYEQFF
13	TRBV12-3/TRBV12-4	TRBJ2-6	CASADSGANVLTF
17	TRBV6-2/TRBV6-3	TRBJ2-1	CASSYVLAGDLYNEQFF
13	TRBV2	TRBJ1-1	CASSGLKNTEAFF
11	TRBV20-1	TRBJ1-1	CSTPGQTEAFF
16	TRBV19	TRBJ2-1	CASSKGPSGDYNEQFF
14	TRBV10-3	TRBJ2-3	CAISALADTDTQYF
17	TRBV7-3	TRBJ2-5	CASSLIGLGKVQETQYF
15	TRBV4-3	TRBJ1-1	CASSQDGAVRSGAFF
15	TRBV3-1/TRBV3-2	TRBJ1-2	CASSQEGTGSPVYTF
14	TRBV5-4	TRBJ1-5	CASSFRRGLQPQHF
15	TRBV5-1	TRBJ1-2	CASSDRGQSEGGYTF
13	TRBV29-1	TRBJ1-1	CSVAGGPNTEAFF
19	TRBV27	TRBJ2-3	CASSGGTSGRAREADTQYF
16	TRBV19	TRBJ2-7	CASSASGTGLAYEQYF
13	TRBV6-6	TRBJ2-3	CASRSPRSHTQYF
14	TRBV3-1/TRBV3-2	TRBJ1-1	CASSQGTANTEAFF
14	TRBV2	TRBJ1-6	CASGGGQGLSPLHF
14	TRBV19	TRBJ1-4	CASSSGTRLGKLFF
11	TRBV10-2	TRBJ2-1	CASRRADEQFF
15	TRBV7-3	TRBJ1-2	CASSLMDMGPYGYTF
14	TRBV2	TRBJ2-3	CARARSRRGDTQYF
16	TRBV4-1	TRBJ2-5	CASSQEELAGQETQYF
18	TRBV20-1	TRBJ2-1	CSASPIRGAGVHYNEQFF